The entry below gives a single T cell receptor (beta chain) sequence along with its context. TCRdb's copy holds only in-frame clones and misses some; the assay was immunoSEQ multiplex PCR. The sample contains some 120,000 clones, more than 75% of which appear only once. The source of the sample is a study of control samples from healthy donors and cancer patients. The sequencing sample was made of blood. The TCR was taken from a man in his 60s in good health.

CDR3 sequence reads: CASSSGLGGTDTQYF. In DNA, the CDR3 is TGTGCCAGTAGTTCGGGACTAGGGGGCACAGATACGCAGTATTTT. The chain employs TRBV19 and TRBJ2-3; 8 positions match TRBD2. Germline lookup yields CDR1 LNHDA and CDR2 SQIVND (reference sequence). V lost 5 bases and J lost 1; bases outside the gene matches: 5. The CDR3 loop spans 15 amino acids.